This note documents a single T cell receptor (beta chain) sequence. It lacks a known antigen. The input lacks base qualities; no much larger clone sits a single base away. Receptor amplification or capture employed the immunoSEQ multiplex PCR assay. TCRdb took over this immuneACCESS table, retaining in-frame rearrangements with V and J assigned. Such tables are incomplete; in checked studies, under half of the missing clones stem from an unresolved V gene, and the remainder is unexplained. Within this sample are about 220,000 clones, with about 95% of them counted one time only. The ten largest clones capture less than 1.6% of the sample. This sample is drawn from a study of control samples from healthy donors and cancer patients (dated by TCRdb to about 2020). Trimming costs V 4 bases and J 2 bases, and their ends lie 12 bases apart. Measured from the cysteine to the phenylalanine, the CDR3 is 14 residues long. CDR3 DNA only is kept here, 42 bases in frame from base 1. The germline V gene provides CDR1 SGHTS and CDR2 YDEGEE.

Sequencing input: blood. This chain is built from TRBV5-8 and TRBJ2-5; the D gene cannot be named for sure. This receptor was obtained from a man aged 50-60 years in good health. The DNA sequence is TGTGCCAGCAGCCCCGGCACAAGTCAAGAGACCCAGTACTTC. Its coded protein is CASSPGTSQETQYF.